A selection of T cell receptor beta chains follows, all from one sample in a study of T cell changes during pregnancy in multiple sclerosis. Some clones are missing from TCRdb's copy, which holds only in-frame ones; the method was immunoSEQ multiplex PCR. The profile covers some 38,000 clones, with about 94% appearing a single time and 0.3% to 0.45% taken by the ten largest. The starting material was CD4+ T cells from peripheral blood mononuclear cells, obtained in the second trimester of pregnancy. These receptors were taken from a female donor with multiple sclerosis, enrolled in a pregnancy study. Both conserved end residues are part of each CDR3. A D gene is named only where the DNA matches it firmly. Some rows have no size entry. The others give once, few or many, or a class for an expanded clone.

CDR3 protein: CASRGRAMAHEQFF; CDR3 DNA: TGTGCCAGCAGAGGGAGGGCGATGGCTCATGAGCAGTTCTTC; V gene: TRBV27; D gene: TRBD2; clone size: .; J gene: TRBJ2-1
CDR3 protein: CATSRGGTVEYGYTF; CDR3 DNA: TGTGCCACCAGCAGGGGCGGGACTGTTGAATATGGCTACACCTTC; V gene: TRBV15; D gene: .; clone size: .; J gene: TRBJ1-2
CDR3 protein: CASSESFPGEKLFF; CDR3 DNA: TGTGCCAGCAGTGAAAGCTTCCCGGGGGAAAAACTGTTTTTT; V gene: TRBV2; D gene: .; clone size: .; J gene: TRBJ1-4
CDR3 protein: CASSSGLAGGQETQYF; CDR3 DNA: TGTGCCAGCAGCTCGGGACTAGCGGGCGGCCAAGAGACCCAGTACTTC; V gene: TRBV7-9; D gene: TRBD2; clone size: .; J gene: TRBJ2-5
CDR3 protein: CASRLTDFPGTGDYHEQFF; CDR3 DNA: TGTGCCAGCAGGCTTACAGACTTTCCCGGGACAGGGGATTATCATGAGCAGTTCTTC; V gene: TRBV2; D gene: TRBD1; clone size: .; J gene: TRBJ2-1
CDR3 protein: CASSGGTSIYNEQFF; CDR3 DNA: TGTGCCAGCAGCGGGGGGACTAGCATCTACAATGAGCAGTTCTTC; V gene: TRBV9; D gene: TRBD2; clone size: .; J gene: TRBJ2-1
CDR3 protein: CASVPGGGPYNSPLHF; CDR3 DNA: TGTGCCAGCGTACCGGGAGGAGGGCCCTATAATTCACCCCTCCACTTT; V gene: TRBV2; D gene: .; clone size: once; J gene: TRBJ1-6
CDR3 protein: CASSQAGGPDLTDTQYF; CDR3 DNA: TGTGCCAGCAGCCAAGCGGGAGGGCCCGATCTCACAGATACGCAGTATTTT; V gene: TRBV4-2; D gene: TRBD2; clone size: .; J gene: TRBJ2-3
CDR3 protein: CASSFGGATGELFF; CDR3 DNA: TGTGCCAGCAGTTTTGGGGGGGCCACCGGGGAGCTGTTTTTT; V gene: TRBV27; D gene: .; clone size: .; J gene: TRBJ2-2
CDR3 protein: CASSQTGGSTDTQYF; CDR3 DNA: TGTGCCAGCAGCCAGACAGGGGGAAGCACAGATACGCAGTATTTT; V gene: TRBV7-3; D gene: TRBD1; clone size: .; J gene: TRBJ2-3
CDR3 protein: CASSQDSQGARGEQFF; CDR3 DNA: TGCGCCAGCAGCCAAGATTCCCAGGGGGCGAGGGGTGAGCAGTTCTTC; V gene: TRBV4-1; D gene: TRBD1; clone size: .; J gene: TRBJ2-1
CDR3 protein: CASSLVGRRSTEAFF; CDR3 DNA: TGTGCCAGCAGCTTAGTGGGGCGTCGGAGCACTGAAGCTTTCTTT; V gene: TRBV11-2; D gene: .; clone size: once; J gene: TRBJ1-1
CDR3 protein: CASSIGQSNQPQHF; CDR3 DNA: TGTGCCAGTAGTATCGGACAGAGCAATCAGCCCCAGCATTTT; V gene: TRBV19; D gene: .; clone size: .; J gene: TRBJ1-5
CDR3 protein: CASSKGQGAEAFF; CDR3 DNA: TGTGCCAGCAGTAAAGGACAGGGGGCTGAAGCTTTCTTT; V gene: TRBV6-4; D gene: TRBD1; clone size: .; J gene: TRBJ1-1
CDR3 protein: CASNSGGKNTEAFF; CDR3 DNA: TGTGCCAGCAACTCAGGGGGAAAGAACACTGAAGCTTTCTTT; V gene: TRBV7-9; D gene: TRBD1; clone size: .; J gene: TRBJ1-1
CDR3 protein: CASSEARGGKTQYF; CDR3 DNA: TGTGCCAGCAGTGAAGCGCGCGGGGGGAAGACCCAGTACTTC; V gene: TRBV2; D gene: TRBD2; clone size: .; J gene: TRBJ2-5
CDR3 protein: CASSLDVLVLAAGELFF; CDR3 DNA: TGCGCCAGCAGCTTGGATGTCCTTGTGTTAGCTGCCGGGGAGCTGTTTTTT; V gene: TRBV5-1; D gene: .; clone size: .; J gene: TRBJ2-2
CDR3 protein: CASSLDRLAGYNEQFF; CDR3 DNA: TGCGCCAGCAGCTTGGACAGACTAGCGGGGTACAATGAGCAGTTCTTC; V gene: TRBV5-1; D gene: TRBD2; clone size: .; J gene: TRBJ2-1
CDR3 protein: CASSQTSGSTDTQYF; CDR3 DNA: TGTGCCAGCAGCCAGACTAGCGGGAGCACAGATACGCAGTATTTT; V gene: TRBV9; D gene: TRBD2; clone size: .; J gene: TRBJ2-3
CDR3 protein: CASSLAAGGVYNEQFF; CDR3 DNA: TGTGCCAGCAGCTTGGCCGCCGGGGGGGTCTACAATGAGCAGTTCTTC; V gene: TRBV5-4; D gene: TRBD2; clone size: .; J gene: TRBJ2-1
CDR3 protein: CASRGRVPNQPQHF; CDR3 DNA: TGTGCCAGCAGGGGGCGAGTTCCGAATCAGCCCCAGCATTTT; V gene: TRBV2; D gene: .; clone size: .; J gene: TRBJ1-5
CDR3 protein: CASSLLPKGRGTGQEQYF; CDR3 DNA: TGTGCCAGCAGCCTCCTTCCAAAGGGGCGGGGGACAGGGCAAGAGCAGTACTTC; V gene: TRBV2; D gene: TRBD1; clone size: .; J gene: TRBJ2-7
CDR3 protein: CAWSVTGLNEQFF; CDR3 DNA: TGTGCCTGGAGTGTAACAGGGTTGAATGAGCAGTTCTTC; V gene: TRBV30; D gene: .; clone size: .; J gene: TRBJ2-1
CDR3 protein: CACPGTADTEAFF; CDR3 DNA: TGTGCCTGTCCGGGAACAGCGGACACTGAAGCTTTCTTT; V gene: TRBV30; D gene: .; clone size: .; J gene: TRBJ1-1
CDR3 protein: CASSTTSAVETQYF; CDR3 DNA: TGTGCCAGTAGTACCACCTCGGCGGTGGAGACCCAGTACTTC; V gene: TRBV19; D gene: .; clone size: once; J gene: TRBJ2-5